The present T cell receptor (beta chain) was sequenced within a study of response to subunit inactivated influenza vaccine. Via MiXCR, TCRdb re-called the RT-PCR reads, giving one row per CDR3 protein. Of 650,000 to 850,000 distinct CDR3 sequences in the sample, 14% are singletons; the top ten hold approximately 6.5%. The CDR3 totals 17 residues. Trimming pared 0 bases from V and 2 bases from J, leaving 16 bases between. Germline assignment: CDR1 LGHNA and CDR2 YSLEER. This chain uses TRBV4-3 with TRBJ2-5; possible D gene TRBD2, 5 bases. This sequence originates from a man aged 50 to 59 who received an inactivated influenza vaccine. The material sequenced was PBMCs from blood, taken 14 days before vaccination. This chain's CDR3 is CASSQEVQRTRQETQYF. CDR3 DNA: TGCGCCAGCAGCCAAGAAGTCCAGCGGACTCGACAAGAGACCCAGTACTTC.